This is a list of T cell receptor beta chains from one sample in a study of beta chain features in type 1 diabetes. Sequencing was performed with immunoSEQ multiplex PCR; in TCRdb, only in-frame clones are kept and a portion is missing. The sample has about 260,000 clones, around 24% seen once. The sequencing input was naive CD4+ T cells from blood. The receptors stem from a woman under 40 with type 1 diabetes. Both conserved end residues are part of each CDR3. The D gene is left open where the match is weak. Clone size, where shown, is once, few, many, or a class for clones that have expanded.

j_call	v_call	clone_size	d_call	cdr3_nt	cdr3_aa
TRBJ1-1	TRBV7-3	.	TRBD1	TGTGCCTCGGCCGGACAGGGAGACACTGAAGCTTTCTTT	CASAGQGDTEAFF
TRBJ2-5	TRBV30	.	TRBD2	TGTGCCTGGACTAGCGGCTCACAAGAGACCCAGTACTTC	CAWTSGSQETQYF
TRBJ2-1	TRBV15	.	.	TGTGCCACCAGCAGAGTCGCGGGACCCGCCTACAATGAGCAGTTCTTC	CATSRVAGPAYNEQFF
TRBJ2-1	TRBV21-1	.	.	TGTGCCAGCAGAGGGGGCGGGAGGCCGGGCAATGAGCAGTTCTTC	CASRGGGRPGNEQFF
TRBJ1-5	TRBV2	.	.	TGTGCCAGCAGTGATGGGTTCGCCGGGGACAATCAGCCCCAGCATTTT	CASSDGFAGDNQPQHF
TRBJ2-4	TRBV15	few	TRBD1	TGTGCCACCAGCAAACCGGGACAGGGGGCTTCTCAGTACTTC	CATSKPGQGASQYF
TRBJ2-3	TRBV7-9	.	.	TGTGCCAGCAGCTTTCGCAGGGCCCTAACAGATACGCAGTATTTT	CASSFRRALTDTQYF
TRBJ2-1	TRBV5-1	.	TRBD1	TGCGCCAGCAGCTTGCAGACAGGGGATATTGGTGAGCAGTTCTTC	CASSLQTGDIGEQFF
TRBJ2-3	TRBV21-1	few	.	TGTGCCAGCATCCGTCGCATTAGCGGGAGGGCCACTAGCACAGATACGCAGTATTTT	CASIRRISGRATSTDTQYF
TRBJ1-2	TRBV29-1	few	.	TGCAGCGTTGGGTCGACAGGACCCTATGGCTACACCTTC	CSVGSTGPYGYTF
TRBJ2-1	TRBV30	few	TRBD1	TGTGCCTGGAGTTTAGACAGGGGGAATGAGCAGTTCTTC	CAWSLDRGNEQFF
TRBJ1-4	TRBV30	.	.	TGTGCCTGGAGGCGGTTCAGCTTTGCAACTAATGAAAAACTGTTTTTT	CAWRRFSFATNEKLFF
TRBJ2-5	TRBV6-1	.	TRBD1	TGTGCCAGCAGCCGCGACAGGGGGTTAGAGACCCAGTACTTC	CASSRDRGLETQYF
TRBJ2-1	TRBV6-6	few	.	TGTGCCAGCACTATTACTAGCAATGAGCAGTTCTTC	CASTITSNEQFF
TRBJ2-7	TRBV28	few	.	TGTGCCAGCAGTTTGGCTCGGGGCTCCTACGAGCAGTACTTC	CASSLARGSYEQYF
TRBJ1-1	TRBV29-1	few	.	TGCAGCGTTGCCTACAGACTGAACACTGAAGCTTTCTTT	CSVAYRLNTEAFF
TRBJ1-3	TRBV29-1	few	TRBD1	TGCAGCGTTAAGGGACAGCCCGGAAACACCATATATTTT	CSVKGQPGNTIYF
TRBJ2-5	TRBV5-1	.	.	TGCGCCAGCAGCTTGGATACAGGCGGAGAGACCCAGTACTTC	CASSLDTGGETQYF
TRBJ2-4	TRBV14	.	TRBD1	TGTGCCAGCAGCCCGGGACAGGGCGGAAACATTCAGTACTTC	CASSPGQGGNIQYF
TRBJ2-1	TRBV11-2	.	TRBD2	TGTGCCAGCAGCTTGGGAGTAGCGGGCCAGCAGTTCTTC	CASSLGVAGQQFF
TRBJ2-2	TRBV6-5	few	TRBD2	TGTGCCAGCAGTACTAGCGGGGCGAACACCGGGGAGCTGTTTTTT	CASSTSGANTGELFF
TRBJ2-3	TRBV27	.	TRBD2	TGTGCCAGCAGGGCAGGGACTAGCGGGATGGGGATACGGCAGTATTTT	CASRAGTSGMGIRQYF
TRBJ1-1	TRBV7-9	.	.	TGTGCCAGCAGCTTCGAGCGGGACACTGAAGCTTTCTTT	CASSFERDTEAFF
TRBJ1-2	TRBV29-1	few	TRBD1	TGCAGCGTTGATTTGGGACAGGGGCTTCTCTATGGCTACACCTTC	CSVDLGQGLLYGYTF
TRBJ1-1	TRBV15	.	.	TGTGCCACCAGCAGAGATCCAGACAGGAACACTGAAGCTTTCTTT	CATSRDPDRNTEAFF
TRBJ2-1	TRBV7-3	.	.	TGTGCCAGCGGCATGGGGGGTGAGCAGTTCTTC	CASGMGGEQFF
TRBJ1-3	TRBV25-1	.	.	TGTGCCAGCAGTCCCGGTTTCGCTGGAAACACCATATATTTT	CASSPGFAGNTIYF
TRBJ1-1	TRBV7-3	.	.	TGTGCCAGCAGCACAATTAGGGGAACTGAAGCTTTCTTT	CASSTIRGTEAFF
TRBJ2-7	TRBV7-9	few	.	TGTGCCAGCAGTACTAGGATACTGGACGACGAGCAGTACTTC	CASSTRILDDEQYF
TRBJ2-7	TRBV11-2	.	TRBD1	TGTGCCAGCAGCCCTGGCCCAAACACAGGGGCCGAGCAGTACTTC	CASSPGPNTGAEQYF
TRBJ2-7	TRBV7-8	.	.	TGTGCCAGCAGCCGTAGCCCTCCTCCGTCCTACGAGCAGTACTTC	CASSRSPPPSYEQYF
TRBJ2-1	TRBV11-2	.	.	TGTGCCAGCAGCTTAGATTTCGTGGGCACCCCGTACAATGAGCAGTTCTTC	CASSLDFVGTPYNEQFF
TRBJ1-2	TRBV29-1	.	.	TGCAGCGTTGAAGATCGGGCAGGGGCTGGCTACACCTTC	CSVEDRAGAGYTF
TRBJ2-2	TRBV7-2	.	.	TGTGCCAGCAGCTCGTGGACAACGAACACCGGGGAGCTGTTTTTT	CASSSWTTNTGELFF
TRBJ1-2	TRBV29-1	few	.	TGCAGCGTTGAAGATCTAACGGCTAGTTATGGCTACACCTTC	CSVEDLTASYGYTF